Listed here are 28 T cell receptor beta chains from one sample, sequenced in a study of Graves' ophthalmopathy and Graves' hyperthyroidism. TCR beta CDR3 regions were amplified from RNA transcripts. After a first-round RT-PCR with HTBI primers, a second-round multiplex PCR was run. TCRdb re-called the multiplex PCR reads with MiXCR, one entry per CDR3 protein. The sample records some 370,000 distinct CDR3 sequences, about 15% being singletons. The material sequenced was peripheral blood. All receptors come from an adult woman with stable Graves' hyperthyroidism.

This clonotype has more than one count but fewer than ten. Germline is not matched at one junction end, which may reflect a read error. This chain joins TRBV3-1 and TRBJ2-7; the match to TRBD1 covers 9 bases. Germline V gene lookup returns CDR1 LGHDT and CDR2 YNNKEL (reference sequence). The length of the CDR3 is 13 residues. The CDR3 sequence: CASSHTGGYGQYF. The CDR3, as DNA: TGTGCCAGCAGCCACACAGGGGGCTACGGGCAGTACTTC.

In its sample, this clonotype was seen many times. V is TRBV7-3 and J is TRBJ2-7; 7 nucleotides match TRBD1. From germline, CDR1 is SGHTA and CDR2 FQGTGA. The CDR3 sequence is 12 residues long. V shed 11 bases and J 6 bases; nucleotides not matched to a gene: 10. The CDR3 sequence is CAGRRGGIEQYF. The CDR3 bases are TGTGCCGGAAGAAGAGGGGGCATCGAGCAGTACTTC. Complete variable domain (other parts from reference TRBV7-3 and TRBJ2-7): GAGVSQTPSNKVTEKGKYVELRCDPISGHTALYWYRQSLGQGPEFLIYFQGTGAADDSGLPNDRFFAVRPEGSVSTLKIQRTERGDSAVYLCAGRRGGIEQYFGPGTRLTVT.

This clonotype was observed many times. The genes are TRBV13 and TRBJ1-2, with a possible D match to TRBD1 (5 bases). Trimming stripped 4 bases from V and 6 bases from J, with 12 bases between. Germline CDR1 is PRHDT and CDR2 is FYEKMQ (reference sequence). CDR3 size: 13 residues. The CDR3 DNA sequence: TGTGCCAGCAGCTCAGCAGGGAGGAATGGCTACACCTTC. Amino acids: CASSSAGRNGYTF. Supplemented by reference TRBV13 and TRBJ1-2, the full variable domain reads AAGVIQSPRHLIKEKRETATLKCYPIPRHDTVYWYQQGPGQDPQFLISFYEKMQSDKGSIPDRFSAQQFSDYHSELNMSSLELGDSALYFCASSSAGRNGYTFGSGTRLTVV.

This chain joins TRBV2 and TRBJ2-2; a possible D gene is TRBD2 (5 bases). Germline V lookup: CDR1 SNHLY, CDR2 FYNNEI. V lost 8 bases and J lost 6, with 16 bases in between. This CDR3 is 14 amino acids long. The CDR3 DNA sequence: TGTGCCAGCTCACGGGAAACTAGTTCCGGGGAGCTGTTTTTT. It is translated as CASSRETSSGELFF.

This clonotype appeared many times. The chain recombines TRBV6-2 or TRBV6-3 with TRBJ1-2; unclear D gene. Trimming stripped 0 bases from V and 3 bases from J, with 20 bases between. Germline loops: CDR1 MNHEY, CDR2 SVGEGT. This CDR3 has 18 amino acids. The CDR3 coding sequence is TGTGCCAGCAGTTACTCGATTGTGGAAGGCGCCTATGACTATGGCTACACCTTC. Its protein is CASSYSIVEGAYDYGYTF.

This clonotype was seen at least ten times. The J gene is TRBJ2-5, the V gene TRBV7-8; 10 bases are a match to TRBD1. With 4 bases clipped from V and 2 bases from J, the junction kept 7 bases outside the gene matches. The CDR3 has 16 residues. CDR1 is SGHVS, CDR2 FQNEAQ, per germline. CDR3 loop: CASSSTGGRKQETQYF. In nucleotides, the CDR3 is TGTGCCAGCAGCTCGACAGGGGGCCGCAAACAAGAGACCCAGTACTTC.

This clonotype was recorded at least ten times. This chain joins TRBV28 and TRBJ1-2; maybe TRBD1 (6 bases). This CDR3 has 17 residues. From germline, CDR1 is MDHEN and CDR2 SYDVKM. V was cut by 4 bases and J by 2 bases, with 20 bases left in between. The CDR3 bases are TGTGCCAGCAGTTCACCCAACCCAGGGGCCGAAAACTATGGCTACACCTTC. Translation gives CASSSPNPGAENYGYTF.

This clonotype was recorded many times. This chain links TRBV28 with TRBJ2-5; 15 bases fit TRBD2. Germline CDR1 MDHEN, CDR2 SYDVKM. V was clipped by 5 bases and J by 3 bases; unmatched bases: 19. The CDR3 runs 21 residues. This chain's CDR3 is CASSPRTSGRARGERKETQYF. Here the CDR3 DNA reads TGTGCCAGCAGTCCCAGGACTAGCGGGAGGGCCCGAGGGGAGAGAAAAGAGACCCAGTACTTC.

This clonotype showed up many times. This chain uses TRBV28 with TRBJ1-1; D may be TRBD1 (6 bases). The germline V gene has CDR1 MDHEN and CDR2 SYDVKM. The CDR3 has 17 amino acids. The ends were cut back, 5 bases at V and 0 bases at J, with 19 bases in the middle. The DNA for the CDR3 is TGTGCCAGCAGTCCCCAGCGGGGGCGCGGAATGAACACTGAAGCTTTCTTT. Its protein product is CASSPQRGRGMNTEAFF.

Notes on this clonotype: A much larger clone lies a single base off, so this may be a read error. This sequence joins TRBV30 and TRBJ1-1; TRBD1 matches at 7 bases. The germline gives CDR1 GTSNPN, CDR2 SVGIG (reference sequence). The CDR3 totals 13 residues. CDR3 loop: CAWEQGQNTEALF. In nucleotides, the CDR3 is TGTGCCTGGGAACAGGGGCAAAACACTGAAGCTCTCTTT.

This clonotype was observed many times. This chain connects TRBV2 to TRBJ1-1; 7 positions agree with TRBD1. The CDR3 contains 15 residues. V was clipped by 5 bases and J by 0 bases; unmatched bases: 6. CDR1 is SNHLY and CDR2 is FYNNEI in the germline V gene. The CDR3 coding sequence is TGTGCCAGCAGTTGGGACAGCGAAATGAACACTGAAGCTTTCTTT. Protein: CASSWDSEMNTEAFF.

This clonotype was seen a handful of times. A much larger clone lies one base from this, so it may be a read error. The chain has TRBV30 and TRBJ1-2; D may be TRBD1 (6 bases). From germline, CDR1 is GTSNPN and CDR2 SVGIG (reference sequence). This CDR3 comprises 13 residues. V lost 5 bases, J lost 7 bases, and 17 bases lay in between. The CDR3 DNA follows: TGTGCCTGGGCGAGGGGGGAAATCGGTGGCTACACCTTC. This sequence encodes CAWARGEIGGYTF. Drawing the rest from reference TRBV30 and TRBJ1-2, the complete variable domain is SQTIHQWPATLVQPVGSPLSLECTVEGTSNPNLYWYRQAAGRGLQLLFYSVGIGQISSEVPQNLSASRPQDRQFILSSKKLLLSDSGFYLCAWARGEIGGYTFGSGTRLTVV.

The sample holds many counts of this clonotype. V usage is TRBV6-5 and J usage is TRBJ2-4, with D possibly TRBD1 on 6 matching bases. The germline CDR1 and CDR2 sequences are MNHEY and SVGAGI. This CDR3 comprises 17 residues. Trimming pared 2 bases from V and 0 bases from J, leaving 14 bases between. In DNA, the CDR3 is TGTGCCAGCAGTTACGGCCGGACAGACCTAGCCAAAAACATTCAGTACTTC. This encodes CASSYGRTDLAKNIQYF.

This clonotype appeared many times. CDR3 region: CASSLQNKQGAYETQYF. For the CDR3, the DNA is TGTGCCAGCAGTTTACAAAATAAACAGGGGGCGTACGAGACCCAGTACTTC. The chain recombines TRBV28 with TRBJ2-5; 9 bases map to TRBD1. V gave up 2 bases and J gave up 5 bases; unmatched junction bases: 12. Germline assignment: CDR1 MDHEN and CDR2 SYDVKM. The CDR3 runs to 17 residues.

This clonotype was found many times. V usage is TRBV6-5 and J usage is TRBJ2-2, with D unclear. CDR1 MNHEY and CDR2 SVGAGI come from the germline V gene. This CDR3 comprises 15 residues. Trimming removed 3 bases at V and 0 bases at J, with 8 bases between. The CDR3 DNA is TGTGCCAGCAGTTATAGGGCCCCGAACACCGGGGAGCTGTTTTTT. This translates into CASSYRAPNTGELFF.

This clonotype has at least ten counts. V and J are TRBV2 and TRBJ2-7, with 8 nucleotides matching TRBD2. Germline CDR1 reads SNHLY; CDR2 reads FYNNEI. This CDR3 is 15 amino acids long. J lost 2 bases, V lost 7 bases, and 10 bases had no gene match. The CDR3 DNA follows: TGTGCCAGCAATGCGGTTACTAGCGGAACCTACGAGCAGTACTTC. It specifies CASNAVTSGTYEQYF.

This clonotype has a handful of counts. The gene calls are TRBV7-3 and TRBJ2-5; tentative D call: TRBD1 (5 bases). Germline V gene lookup returns CDR1 SGHTA and CDR2 FQGTGA. Between the trimmed V and J ends, which lost 6 bases and 5 bases, there was a span of 13 bases. The CDR3 consists of 13 residues. CDR3 region: CASRNQGSETQYF. The CDR3, as DNA: TGTGCCAGCAGAAACCAGGGCAGTGAGACCCAGTACTTC.

This clonotype has ten or more counts. V is TRBV18 and J is TRBJ1-1; D is ambiguous. Germline loops: CDR1 KGHSH, CDR2 LQKENI. Trimming left V 2 bases short and J 8 bases short, with 15 bases between. The CDR3 has 14 amino acids. Here the CDR3 reads CASSPSVGPPEAFF. The CDR3, as DNA: TGTGCCAGCTCACCATCGGTAGGGCCACCAGAAGCTTTCTTT.

The sample holds many counts of this clonotype. J is TRBJ2-5 and V is TRBV6-5; possible D gene TRBD2, 5 bases. The CDR3 is 13 residues long. The V end lost 5 bases, the J end lost 4 bases, and 11 bases lay between the germline ends. Germline values: CDR1 MNHEY, CDR2 SVGAGI. The CDR3 coding sequence is TGTGCCAGCAGTCGCCATCGGGGAGAGACCCAGTACTTC. Translated, it gives CASSRHRGETQYF.

Ten or more counts support this clonotype. The chain employs TRBV12-3 or TRBV12-4 and TRBJ2-5, with D perhaps being TRBD1 or TRBD2 (5 bases each). CDR3 size: 15 residues. V lost 4 bases, J lost 1 base, and 13 bases lay in between. The CDR3 here is CASSYTGTIQETQYF. The DNA for the CDR3 is TGTGCCAGCAGTTACACCGGGACCATCCAAGAGACCCAGTACTTC.

This clonotype came up many times. The rearrangement links TRBV7-3 to TRBJ1-1; 7 nucleotides match TRBD1. The V gene end was trimmed by 4 bases and the J gene end by 3 bases; junction bases not matched to a gene: 8. The CDR3 covers 15 residues. Germline V gene sequence: CDR1 SGHTA, CDR2 FQGTGA. In DNA, the CDR3 is TGTGCCAGCAGCTCAGGACAGGCCCGGGACACTGAAGCTTTCTTT. It specifies CASSSGQARDTEAFF.

This clonotype has a count of ten or more. The chain joins TRBV6-2 or TRBV6-3 to TRBJ1-1; the match to TRBD1 covers 7 bases. CDR3 size: 15 residues. The germline gives CDR1 MNHEY, CDR2 SVGEGT. V lost 6 bases to trimming and J lost 3 bases; unmatched junction nucleotides: 10. The CDR3 protein is CASRRTGDSDTEAFF. In nucleotides, the CDR3 is TGTGCCAGCAGAAGAACAGGGGATTCGGACACTGAAGCTTTCTTT.

The gene calls are TRBV7-8 and TRBJ2-5; 7 bases agree with TRBD2. This CDR3 is 16 amino acids long. In germline, CDR1 is SGHVS, CDR2 FQNEAQ. V gave up 5 bases and J gave up 1 base; unmatched junction bases: 10. The CDR3 spells CASSPYWASGQETQYF. CDR3 bases: TGTGCCAGCAGCCCCTATTGGGCTAGCGGCCAAGAGACCCAGTACTTC.

This clonotype was recorded many times. The chain couples TRBV6-2 or TRBV6-3 to TRBJ2-7; 7 nucleotides match TRBD2. Germline V lookup: CDR1 MNHEY, CDR2 SVGEGT. The CDR3 is 15 amino acids. The V segment lost 4 bases and the J segment 3 bases; nucleotides outside the gene matches: 9. The CDR3 DNA is TGTGCCAGCAGTTCCGCTAGCGGTCCTAACTACGAGCAGTACTTC. Translating gives CASSSASGPNYEQYF.

This clonotype has at least ten counts. The chain uses TRBV29-1 and TRBJ1-1, with D perhaps matching TRBD1 (5 bases). CDR3 length: 14 residues. Trimming stripped 2 bases from V and 11 bases from J, with 21 bases between. CDR1 and CDR2 from the germline V gene are SQVTM and ANQGSEA. Here the CDR3 DNA reads TGCAGCGTTGAACAGGGCACGAACTCCCTGAAGGCTTTCTTT. It codes for CSVEQGTNSLKAFF.

At least ten counts were recorded for this clonotype. The chain employs TRBV2 and TRBJ2-7; 12 nucleotides line up with TRBD2. The CDR3 has 18 amino acids. Germline V gene lookup returns CDR1 SNHLY and CDR2 FYNNEI. V gave up 11 bases and J gave up 5 bases; unmatched junction bases: 22. The CDR3 coding sequence is TGTGCCCCGAGGGTTTCCTTATCTAGCGGGAGGGCCGGCAACGAGCAGTACTTC. It is translated as CAPRVSLSSGRAGNEQYF. Using reference TRBV2 and TRBJ2-7 for the parts outside the CDR3, the full variable domain is EPEVTQTPSHQVTQMGQEVILRCVPISNHLYFYWYRQILGQKVEFLVSFYNNEISEKSEIFDDQFSVERPDGSNFTLKIRSTKLEDSAMYFCAPRVSLSSGRAGNEQYFGPGTRLTVT.

This clonotype was recorded at least ten times. V gene TRBV28 combines with J gene TRBJ1-6; TRBD1 aligns across 9 bases. The V gene end was trimmed by 10 bases and the J gene end by 7 bases; junction bases not matched to a gene: 8. This CDR3 is built from 14 residues. The germline CDR1 and CDR2 sequences are MDHEN and SYDVKM. CDR3 loop: CATLSGQGNSPLHF. The CDR3 nucleotides are TGTGCCACCCTATCCGGACAGGGGAATTCACCCCTCCACTTT.

This clonotype was recorded at least ten times. This chain joins TRBV6-1 and TRBJ1-5; D is perhaps TRBD1 (5 bases). Trimming took 6 bases from V and 9 from J, leaving 15 bases between them. The CDR3 is 13 amino acids. Germline lookup yields CDR1 MNHNS and CDR2 SASEGT. The CDR3 protein is CASSKQEGTPQHF. DNA for the CDR3: TGTGCCAGCAGCAAACAGGAGGGCACGCCCCAGCATTTT.